The subject of this entry is one TCR beta chain. Each CDR3 protein gets one entry after TCRdb re-called the reads with MiXCR. The repertoire holds about 740,000 distinct CDR3 sequences, with approximately 40% as singletons. This entry belongs to a study of T cell repertoires in cytomegalovirus infection. Turning to the study itself: Carrying CMV and the relevant HLA type showed in public TCR beta signatures.

This CDR3 region has 16 residues. The V and J ends lost 5 bases and 8 bases respectively, with 24 bases between them. Germline V gene sequence: CDR1 SGHVS, CDR2 FNYEAQ. The TCR was taken from a human donor in good health (CMV status not recorded). Some clones in this sample may be carry-over from other donors' samples. The chain carries TRBV7-6 and TRBJ1-2; the D is unclear. The sample comprised PBMCs. DNA of the CDR3: TGTGCCAGCAGCGGAGTAGGGAAAGGAATATTTTACGGCTACACCTTC. Translation gives CASSGVGKGIFYGYTF.